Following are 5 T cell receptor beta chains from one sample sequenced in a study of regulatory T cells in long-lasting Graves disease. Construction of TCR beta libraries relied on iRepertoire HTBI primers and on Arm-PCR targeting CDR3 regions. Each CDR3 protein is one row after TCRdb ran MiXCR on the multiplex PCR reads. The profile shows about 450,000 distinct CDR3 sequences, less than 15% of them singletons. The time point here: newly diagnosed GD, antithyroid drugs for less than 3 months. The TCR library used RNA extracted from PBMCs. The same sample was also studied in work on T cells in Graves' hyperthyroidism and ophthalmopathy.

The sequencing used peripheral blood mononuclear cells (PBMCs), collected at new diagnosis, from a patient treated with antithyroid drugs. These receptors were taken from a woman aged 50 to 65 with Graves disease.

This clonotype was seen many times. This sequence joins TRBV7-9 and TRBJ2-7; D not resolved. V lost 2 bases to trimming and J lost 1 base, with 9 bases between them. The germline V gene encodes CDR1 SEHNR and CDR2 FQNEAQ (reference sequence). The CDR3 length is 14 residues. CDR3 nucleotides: TGTGCCAGCAGCTTAAACACCGAATCCTACGAGCAGTACTTC. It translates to CASSLNTESYEQYF.

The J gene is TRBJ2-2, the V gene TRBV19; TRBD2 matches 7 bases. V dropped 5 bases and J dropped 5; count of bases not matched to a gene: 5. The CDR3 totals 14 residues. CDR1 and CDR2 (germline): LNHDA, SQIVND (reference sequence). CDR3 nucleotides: TGTGCCAGTAGTCCTAGACTAGCTACCGGGGAGCTGTTTTTT. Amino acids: CASSPRLATGELFF.

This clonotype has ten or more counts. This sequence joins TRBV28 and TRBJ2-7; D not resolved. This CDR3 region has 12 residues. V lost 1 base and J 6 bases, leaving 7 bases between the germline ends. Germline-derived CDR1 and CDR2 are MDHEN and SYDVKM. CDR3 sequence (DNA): TGTGCCAGCAGTTTATTTTCTCTCGAGCAGTACTTC. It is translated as CASSLFSLEQYF.

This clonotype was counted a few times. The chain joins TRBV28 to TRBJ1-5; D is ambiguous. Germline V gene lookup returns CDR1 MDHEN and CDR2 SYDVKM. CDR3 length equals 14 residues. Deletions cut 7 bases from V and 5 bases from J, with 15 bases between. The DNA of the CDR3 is TGTGCCAGCATCGGGTATCTTGGGGATCAGCCCCAGCATTTT. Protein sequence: CASIGYLGDQPQHF.

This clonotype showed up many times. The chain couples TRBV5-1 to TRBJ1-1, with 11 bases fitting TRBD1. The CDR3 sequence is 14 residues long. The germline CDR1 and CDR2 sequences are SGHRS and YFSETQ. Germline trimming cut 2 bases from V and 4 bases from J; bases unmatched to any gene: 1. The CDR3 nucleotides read TGCGCCAGCAGCTTCGGGACAGGGGGCACTGAAGCTTTCTTT. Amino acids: CASSFGTGGTEAFF.